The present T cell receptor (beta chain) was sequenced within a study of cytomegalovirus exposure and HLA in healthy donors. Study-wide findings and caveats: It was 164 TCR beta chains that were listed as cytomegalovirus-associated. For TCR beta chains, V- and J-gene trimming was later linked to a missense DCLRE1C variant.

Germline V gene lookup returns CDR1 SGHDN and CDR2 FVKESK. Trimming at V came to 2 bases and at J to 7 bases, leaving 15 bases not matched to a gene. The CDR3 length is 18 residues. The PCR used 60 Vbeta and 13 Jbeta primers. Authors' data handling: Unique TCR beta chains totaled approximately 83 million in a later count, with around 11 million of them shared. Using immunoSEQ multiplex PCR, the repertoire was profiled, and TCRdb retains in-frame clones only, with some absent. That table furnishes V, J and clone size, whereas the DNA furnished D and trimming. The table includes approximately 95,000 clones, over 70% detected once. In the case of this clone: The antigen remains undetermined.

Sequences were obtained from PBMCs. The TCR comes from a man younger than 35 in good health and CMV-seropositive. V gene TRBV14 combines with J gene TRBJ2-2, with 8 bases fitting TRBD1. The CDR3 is CASSQPGQGGFLDGELFF. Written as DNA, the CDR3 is TGTGCCAGCAGCCAACCAGGACAGGGAGGTTTCTTAGACGGGGAGCTGTTTTTT.